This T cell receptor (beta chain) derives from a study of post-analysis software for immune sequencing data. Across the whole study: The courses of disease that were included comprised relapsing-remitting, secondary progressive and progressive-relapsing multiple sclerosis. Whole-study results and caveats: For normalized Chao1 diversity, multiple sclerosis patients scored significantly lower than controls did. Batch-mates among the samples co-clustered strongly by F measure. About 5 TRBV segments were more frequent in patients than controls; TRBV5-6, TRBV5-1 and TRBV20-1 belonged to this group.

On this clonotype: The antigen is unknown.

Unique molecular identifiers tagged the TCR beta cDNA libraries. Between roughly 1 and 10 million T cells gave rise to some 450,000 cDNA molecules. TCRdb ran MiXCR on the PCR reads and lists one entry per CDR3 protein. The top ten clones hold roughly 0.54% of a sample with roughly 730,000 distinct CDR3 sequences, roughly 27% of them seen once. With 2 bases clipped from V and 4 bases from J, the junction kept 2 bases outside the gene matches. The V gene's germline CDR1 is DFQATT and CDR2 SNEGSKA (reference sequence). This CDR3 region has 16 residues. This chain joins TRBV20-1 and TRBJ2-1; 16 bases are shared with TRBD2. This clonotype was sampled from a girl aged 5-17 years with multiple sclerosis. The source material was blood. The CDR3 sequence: CSARPGLAGGYNEQFF. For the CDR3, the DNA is TGCAGTGCTAGACCGGGACTAGCGGGGGGGTACAATGAGCAGTTCTTC.